Below, one T cell receptor beta chain is given with its context. Its target is not known. Only in-frame clones appear in the TCRdb table, and some are missing; sequencing was by immunoSEQ multiplex PCR. The table lists about 500,000 clones, 77% of them singletons, with around 13% in the top ten. This sample stems from a study of shared clonotypes between healthy human individuals. About the research overall: Aged between 18 and 49, the donors were two women and three men.

There were only Caucasian adults among the donors, and all lived in Nashville, Tennessee. Points from the study as a whole: The diversity represented, both genetic and in exposure history, was limited by few donors.

The V end was cut by 5 bases, the J end by 4 bases, with 14 bases between. Germline CDR1 and CDR2: GTSNPN and SVGIG (reference sequence). This CDR3 spans 13 amino acids. The receptor comes from a woman in her forties in good health. Some clones in this sample may be carry-over from other donors' samples. Sequenced: PBMCs. The J gene is TRBJ1-1, the V gene TRBV30; D not resolved. CDR3 sequence (DNA): TGTGCCTGGTCGGGGTCCTGGGGCACTGAAGCTTTCTTT. Protein: CAWSGSWGTEAFF.